The 28 T cell receptor beta chains reported below all come from one sample, sequenced in a study of CD8 T cells in ankylosing spondylitis. Each CDR3 protein is one row after TCRdb ran MiXCR on the 5' RACE reads. The sample lists 85,000 to 100,000 distinct CDR3 sequences; 8.8% were seen once. The specimen sequenced was blood, either unsorted or a sorted T cell fraction (not recorded which). These receptors were taken from a male donor with ankylosing spondylitis or in good health (not recorded which).

Only a few counts were recorded for this clonotype. The J gene is TRBJ1-6, the V gene TRBV28; 8 bases map to TRBD1. Per germline, CDR1 MDHEN and CDR2 SYDVKM. J gave up 10 bases and V 6 bases, and 11 bases lay outside the gene matches. CDR3 length: 15 residues. CDR3 coding DNA: TGTGCCAGCAGCCCCGGACAGGGAGTGCGGTCACCCCTCCACTTT. Encoded protein: CASSPGQGVRSPLHF.

This clonotype was seen at least ten times. The chain uses TRBV20-1 and TRBJ2-5, with D possibly TRBD2 on 5 matching bases. The CDR3 has 13 amino acids. The V gene lost 6 bases and the J gene lost 4 bases, with 15 bases spanning the gap. Germline assignment: CDR1 DFQATT and CDR2 SNEGSKA (reference sequence). The CDR3 spells CSAGPRGGETQYF. In DNA form, the CDR3 reads TGCAGTGCCGGGCCTCGAGGAGGAGAGACCCAGTACTTC.

Many counts were recorded for this clonotype. This chain joins TRBV9 and TRBJ2-5, with D possibly TRBD1 on 6 matching bases. This CDR3 has 17 residues. The V gene's germline CDR1 is SGDLS and CDR2 YYNGEE. V lost 0 bases and J 5 bases, leaving 20 bases between the germline ends. The CDR3 reads CASSVDGANRDRETQYF. The CDR3 bases are TGTGCCAGCAGCGTAGACGGGGCGAATCGCGACAGGGAGACCCAGTACTTC.

This clonotype has ten or more counts. The chain employs TRBV6-5 and TRBJ1-4; TRBD1 is a possible D gene (5 bases). V lost 0 bases, J lost 8 bases, and 7 bases lay in between. The germline CDR1 and CDR2 sequences are MNHEY and SVGAGI. The CDR3 loop spans 13 amino acids. The CDR3 DNA reads TGTGCCAGCAGTTACTCCGGGGGGGAAAAACTGTTTTTT. It translates to CASSYSGGEKLFF.

Note on this clonotype: A read error may explain this, as a much larger clone is one base away. V gene TRBV4-2 combines with J gene TRBJ1-5; D unclear. The CDR3 contains 15 residues. Germline-derived CDR1 and CDR2 are LGHNA and YNFKEQ. The CDR3 DNA reads as TGTGCCAGCAGCCAAGGACATTATAGCAATCGGCCCCAGCATTTT. This sequence encodes CASSQGHYSNRPQHF.

This clonotype was seen a few times. V usage is TRBV13 and J usage is TRBJ2-5, with D possibly matching TRBD2 (6 bases). The germline gives CDR1 PRHDT, CDR2 FYEKMQ (reference sequence). The CDR3 length is 13 residues. V was pared by 1 base and J by 4 bases, with 7 bases between. The DNA for the CDR3 is TGTGCCAGCAGCTTAGACGGGAGAGAGACCCAGTACTTC. The encoded protein is CASSLDGRETQYF.

V usage is TRBV7-9 and J usage is TRBJ2-3; 7 bases are shared with TRBD1. Germline V gene sequence: CDR1 SEHNR, CDR2 FQNEAQ (reference sequence). V shed 5 bases, J shed 2 bases, and the junction held 7 bases outside the gene matches. The CDR3 totals 15 residues. The CDR3 reads CASSLDRLNTDTQYF. The DNA of the CDR3 is TGTGCCAGCAGCCTGGACAGGCTTAACACAGATACGCAGTATTTT.

About this clonotype itself: This may stem from a read error, because a much larger clone lies one nucleotide away. V usage is TRBV18 and J usage is TRBJ2-5; D perhaps matches TRBD2 (5 bases). Deletions cut 2 bases from V and 9 bases from J, with 10 bases between. The CDR3 contains 12 residues. Germline lookup yields CDR1 KGHSH and CDR2 LQKENI. CDR3 sequence reads: CASSPSMEAQYF. In nucleotides, the CDR3 is TGTGCCAGCTCACCAAGTATGGAGGCCCAGTACTTC.

The sample holds many counts of this clonotype. V is TRBV6-5 and J is TRBJ2-1; 12 nucleotides match TRBD2. Germline CDR1 MNHEY, CDR2 SVGAGI. CDR3 length: 16 residues. The V segment lost 0 bases and the J segment 7 bases; nucleotides outside the gene matches: 4. The CDR3 sequence is CASSYSTSGGGNEQFF. In DNA, the CDR3 is TGTGCCAGCAGTTACTCGACTAGCGGGGGCGGGAATGAGCAGTTCTTC.

Ten or more counts support this clonotype. The J gene is TRBJ2-5, the V gene TRBV20-1, with D unresolved. This CDR3 has 11 residues. V dropped 4 bases and J dropped 1 base, with 4 bases sitting between them. CDR1 and CDR2 (germline): DFQATT, SNEGSKA (reference sequence). The CDR3 sequence: CSATRQETQYF. CDR3 DNA: TGCAGTGCTACCCGCCAAGAGACCCAGTACTTC.

This chain joins TRBV6-5 and TRBJ1-3; possibly TRBD1 for D (6 bases). CDR3 size: 16 residues. V dropped 4 bases and J dropped 0 bases, with 13 bases sitting between them. The germline V gene has CDR1 MNHEY and CDR2 SVGAGI. In DNA form, the CDR3 reads TGTGCCAGCAGTTTCGGGGGCTATAGCTCTGGAAACACCATATATTTT. Its translation: CASSFGGYSSGNTIYF.

The sample holds many counts of this clonotype. The chain uses TRBV10-3 and TRBJ2-1; maybe TRBD1 (5 bases). Germline CDR1 ENHRY, CDR2 SYGVKD. The V end lost 2 bases, the J end lost 12 bases, and 23 bases lay between the germline ends. The CDR3 runs to 16 residues. The CDR3 loop reads CAISEPPTGRTIWQFF. CDR3 sequence (DNA): TGTGCCATCAGTGAGCCACCGACTGGACGGACAATCTGGCAGTTCTTC.

This clonotype was detected ten times or more. This chain joins TRBV29-1 and TRBJ2-1, with 12 positions matching TRBD2. The CDR3 has 17 amino acids. V shed 1 base, J shed 1 base, and the junction held 5 bases outside the gene matches. Looked up from germline, CDR1 is SQVTM and CDR2 is ANQGSEA. The CDR3 sequence: CSVEGLAGGLSYNEQFF. The CDR3 DNA reads TGCAGCGTTGAAGGGCTAGCGGGGGGGCTATCCTACAATGAGCAGTTCTTC.

This clonotype was recorded many times. This chain uses TRBV6-6 with TRBJ2-2; 10 positions agree with TRBD2. The V gene end was trimmed by 6 bases and the J gene end by 1 base; junction bases not matched to a gene: 8. Germline lookup yields CDR1 MNHNY and CDR2 SVGAGI (reference sequence). CDR3 length: 17 residues. CDR3 in DNA: TGTGCCAGCAGGGGGACAATAGCGGGGGGGAACACCGGGGAGCTGTTTTTT. Residues: CASRGTIAGGNTGELFF.

This clonotype was detected many times. This chain links TRBV5-1 with TRBJ2-7; 7 bases match TRBD2. The CDR3 runs 16 residues. The V segment lost 4 bases and the J segment 2 bases; nucleotides outside the gene matches: 12. Germline CDR1 and CDR2: SGHRS and YFSETQ. The DNA of the CDR3 is TGCGCCAGCAGCAACGTTTTTAGCGGGCCCACCTACGAGCAGTACTTC. Its translation: CASSNVFSGPTYEQYF.

This clonotype was observed at least ten times. The V call is TRBV12-3 or TRBV12-4, the J call TRBJ2-2; D gene unclear. The CDR3 extends over 14 amino acids. Between the trimmed V and J ends, which lost 4 bases and 1 base, there was a span of 7 bases. CDR3 sequence reads: CASSWTVNTGELFF. CDR3 in DNA: TGTGCCAGCAGTTGGACGGTGAACACCGGGGAGCTGTTTTTT.

This clonotype was recorded at least ten times. The rearrangement joins TRBV28 to TRBJ2-3; TRBD2 aligns across 7 bases. This CDR3 spans 14 amino acids. Looked up from germline, CDR1 is MDHEN and CDR2 is SYDVKM. With V trimmed by 3 bases and J by 1 base, 1 base remained unmatched. The CDR3 reads CASSFLAGTDTQYF. CDR3 DNA: TGTGCCAGCAGTTTCCTAGCGGGCACAGATACGCAGTATTTT.

The chain employs TRBV7-9 and TRBJ2-1, with 8 bases that match TRBD1. Trimming at V came to 10 bases and at J to 9 bases, leaving 20 bases not matched to a gene. This CDR3 has 16 residues. Germline assignment: CDR1 SEHNR and CDR2 FQNEAQ (reference sequence). The chain's CDR3 is CANCRAGGESSCEQFF. DNA of the CDR3: TGTGCCAACTGTCGGGCAGGGGGCGAGTCAAGCTGTGAGCAGTTCTTC.

This clonotype was picked up many times. This rearrangement joins TRBV5-1 to TRBJ2-7; TRBD1 might be the D (6 bases). The V gene lost 1 base and the J gene lost 2 bases, with 10 bases spanning the gap. Looked up from germline, CDR1 is SGHRS and CDR2 is YFSETQ. The CDR3 has 14 residues. CDR3 in amino acids: CASSLLQGTYEQYF. The CDR3, as DNA: TGCGCCAGCAGCTTGTTACAGGGCACCTACGAGCAGTACTTC.

This clonotype appeared many times. The chain employs TRBV7-2 and TRBJ1-1, with D hard to call. This CDR3 contains 12 residues. With 3 bases removed from V and 5 bases from J, the gap between germline ends came to 7 bases. Per germline, CDR1 SGHTA and CDR2 FQGNSA. Here the CDR3 DNA reads TGTGCCAGCAGCTTTACGGAGACTGAAGCTTTCTTT. Its translation is CASSFTETEAFF.

This clonotype was observed at least ten times. The chain employs TRBV3-1 and TRBJ2-1; 7 nucleotides line up with TRBD1. The CDR3 is made up of 14 amino acids. The V and J ends lost 3 bases and 3 bases, in that order; junction bases with no gene match: 2. Looked up from germline, CDR1 is LGHDT and CDR2 is YNNKEL (reference sequence). The CDR3 nucleotides read TGTGCCAGCAGCCACCGGGACAGCTACAATGAGCAGTTCTTC. Encoded protein: CASSHRDSYNEQFF.

This clonotype was counted at least ten times. The chain uses TRBV10-3 and TRBJ2-7; D tentatively reads TRBD1 or TRBD2 (5 bases each). V was cut by 6 bases and J by 5 bases, with 14 bases left in between. Germline lookup yields CDR1 ENHRY and CDR2 SYGVKD. This CDR3 spans 13 amino acids. In DNA form, the CDR3 reads TGTGCCATCAGCCCGGGACCAAGCCACGAGCAGTACTTC. Translation gives CAISPGPSHEQYF.

In this sample, this clonotype turned up a few times. The chain has TRBV20-1 and TRBJ2-7; D perhaps matches TRBD1 (6 bases). V gave up 0 bases and J gave up 1 base, with 13 bases separating them. CDR3 length: 15 amino acids. The germline V gene encodes CDR1 DFQATT and CDR2 SNEGSKA (reference sequence). Written as DNA, the CDR3 is TGCAGTGCTAGAGATTCCCGGGACATTTCCTACGAGCAGTACTTC. Translating gives CSARDSRDISYEQYF.

This clonotype has ten or more counts. V usage is TRBV6-5 and J usage is TRBJ2-7, with 12 bases identical to TRBD2. This CDR3 has 15 amino acids. The trim removed 8 bases at V and 4 bases at J, leaving 9 bases unmatched. Germline assignment: CDR1 MNHEY and CDR2 SVGAGI. The CDR3 region has the DNA TGTGCCAGCGGTTCTAGCGGGGGGGGGTCTTACGAGCAGTACTTC. Translated: CASGSSGGGSYEQYF.

This clonotype appeared many times. As DNA, the CDR3 is TGCGCCAGCCGCGAGGGATCGACTATGAGCGGTGGCTACACCTTC. Its translation is CASREGSTMSGGYTF. The genes are TRBV5-1 and TRBJ1-2; the D is unclear. This CDR3 has 15 amino acids. Trimming took off 7 bases at V and 7 bases at J, with 23 bases between the two ends. Germline V CDR1 and CDR2: SGHRS, YFSETQ.

Points on this clonotype: This sequence may be a read error, since a much larger clone differs from it by one base. The V and J genes are TRBV5-1 and TRBJ1-4; possible D gene TRBD1, 6 bases. Trimming removed 4 bases at V and 8 bases at J, with 18 bases between. From germline, CDR1 is SGHRS and CDR2 YFSETQ. The length of the CDR3 is 15 residues. CDR3: CASSPVGGMWEKLFF. Written as DNA, the CDR3 is TGCGCCAGCAGCCCCGTAGGGGGGATGTGGGAAAAACTGTTTTTT.

This chain joins TRBV6-1 and TRBJ2-1; 8 bases are shared with TRBD1. The J segment lost 8 bases and the V segment lost 4 bases, leaving 4 bases of the junction unmatched. Germline CDR1 reads MNHNS; CDR2 reads SASEGT. The CDR3 spans 13 residues. CDR3 in DNA: TGTGCCAGCAGTGGACAGGGGCTTCATGAGCAGTTCTTC. It encodes CASSGQGLHEQFF.

This clonotype was recorded many times. The genes are TRBV7-2 and TRBJ2-1; TRBD2 might be the D (5 bases). The CDR3 length is 13 residues. The germline V and J ends were trimmed by 1 base and 11 bases, with 12 bases remaining between them. Looked up from germline, CDR1 is SGHTA and CDR2 is FQGNSA. CDR3 sequence: CASSLDAGPKQFF. The DNA of the CDR3 is TGTGCCAGCAGCTTAGATGCGGGTCCCAAGCAGTTCTTC.